These T cell receptor beta chains were read from a single sample in a study of blood T cell repertoires in COVID-19. The protocol was immunoSEQ multiplex PCR, while the TCRdb copy is restricted to in-frame clones and leaves out a portion. The sample yields about 180,000 clones, 82% seen once. The sequenced material came from peripheral blood. Receptors originate from a woman aged 70-85 years with acute or convalescent COVID-19. Both conserved end residues are part of each CDR3. A D gene is named only where the DNA matches it firmly. Only some rows state a clone size, as once, few, many or a class for expanded clones.

>TRBV3-1/TRBV3-2|TRBD1|NA|TRBJ1-3
TGTGCCAGCAGCCTAAAACAGGGGGCCCAGGACACCATATATTTT
CASSLKQGAQDTIYF
>TRBV5-1|NA|few|TRBJ1-6
TGCGCCAGCAGCTTGGACAGATATAATTCACCCCTCCACTTT
CASSLDRYNSPLHF
>TRBV30|TRBD1|NA|TRBJ1-1
TGTGCCTGTCAGACAGGGACTAGGGACACTGAAGCTTTCTTT
CACQTGTRDTEAFF
>TRBV5-5|NA|NA|TRBJ2-7
TGTGCCAGCAGCATACGGGTGGCCTACGAGCAGTACTTC
CASSIRVAYEQYF
>TRBV28|NA|NA|TRBJ1-2
TGTGCCAGCAGCGCAACAGGGAGGGTTAACTATGGCTACACCTTC
CASSATGRVNYGYTF
>TRBV18|NA|NA|TRBJ1-1
TGTGCCAGCTCACTAACGGCTTCGGGGATGAACACTGAAGCTTTCTTT
CASSLTASGMNTEAFF
>TRBV14|NA|NA|TRBJ2-7
TGTGCCAGCAGCCAAGAATCAGGGATCCCTCCCTACGAGCAGTACTTC
CASSQESGIPPYEQYF
>TRBV11-1|TRBD2|NA|TRBJ2-3
TGTGCCAGCAGTCACCTAGCGGGGGGACCAACAGATACGCAGTATTTT
CASSHLAGGPTDTQYF
>TRBV7-2|NA|NA|TRBJ2-2
TGTGCCAGCAGCCCCAGAGGCGGAACGAACACCGGGGAGCTGTTTTTT
CASSPRGGTNTGELFF
>TRBV6-2/TRBV6-3|TRBD1|NA|TRBJ1-5
TGTGCCAGCAGTTACTCGGGGACAGGGATTCAGCCCCAGCATTTT
CASSYSGTGIQPQHF
>TRBV4-1|TRBD1|NA|TRBJ1-2
TGCGCCAGCAGCCAAGAGCAGTGGACAGGGTTGGGTGGCTACACCTTC
CASSQEQWTGLGGYTF
>TRBV3-1/TRBV3-2|NA|NA|TRBJ2-6
TGTGCCAGCAGCCAAGGTAGATCTGGGGCCAACGTCCTGACTTTC
CASSQGRSGANVLTF
>TRBV3-1/TRBV3-2|NA|NA|TRBJ2-6
TGTGCCAGCACCCAACAAGGGGTTTCTGGGGCCAACGTCCTGACTTTC
CASTQQGVSGANVLTF
>TRBV19|NA|NA|TRBJ1-4
TGTGCCAGTAGCTACCTCCCAAGGGGAACTAATGAAAAACTGTTTTTT
CASSYLPRGTNEKLFF
>TRBV2|NA|NA|TRBJ2-3
TGTGCCAGCATCCCCCTCCCCAGGGGCTACACAGATACGCAGTATTTT
CASIPLPRGYTDTQYF
>TRBV30|NA|NA|TRBJ1-2
TGTGCCTGGAGTGTAACGGCAGGTGTTTTGGGCGGCTACACCTTC
CAWSVTAGVLGGYTF
>TRBV2|NA|once|TRBJ1-2
TGTGCCAGCAGTGAAGTCAGATATGGCTACACCTTC
CASSEVRYGYTF
>TRBV5-1|NA|NA|TRBJ2-6
TGCGCCAGCAATCTGGCCTTGGGGGCCAACGTCCTGACTTTC
CASNLALGANVLTF
>TRBV15|TRBD2|NA|TRBJ2-6
TGTGCCACCAGCAGAGATTTTCTAGCGGGACTCTCTGGGGCCAACGTCCTGACTTTC
CATSRDFLAGLSGANVLTF
>TRBV1|NA|NA|TRBJ2-7
TGCACCAGCAGCCGCGGAGGAGGGAGCCGCTACGAGCAGTACTTC
CTSSRGGGSRYEQYF
>TRBV20-1|NA|NA|TRBJ1-2
TGCAGTGCTATTCAGGCTTATGGCTACACCTTC
CSAIQAYGYTF
>TRBV10-1|NA|NA|TRBJ2-3
TGCGCCAGCAGTTCAAGCCGGCAGGGCACAGATACGCAGTATTTT
CASSSSRQGTDTQYF
>TRBV4-3|NA|NA|TRBJ2-2
TGCGCCAGCAGCCAAGAGGTCGTAACTGGGGAGCTGTTTTTT
CASSQEVVTGELFF
>TRBV10-3|TRBD1|NA|TRBJ1-5
TGTGCCTCGCGACCGGGACAGGGGAGCAATCAGCCCCAGCATTTT
CASRPGQGSNQPQHF